These 9 T cell receptor beta chains were all obtained from the same sample, sequenced in a study of T cell changes during pregnancy in multiple sclerosis. Clones were sequenced by immunoSEQ multiplex PCR, and TCRdb holds only the in-frame ones, with some missing. Of about 68,000 clones in the sample, 92% were seen once. The sample here was peripheral blood, taken in the second trimester of pregnancy. All receptors come from a female donor in good health, enrolled as a control in a pregnancy study.

The rearrangement uses TRBV5-5 and TRBJ2-7, with a weak D call TRBD1 (6 bases). In germline, CDR1 is SGHKS, CDR2 YYEKEE (reference sequence). Deletions cut 1 base from V and 1 base from J, with 12 bases between. The CDR3 loop spans 15 amino acids. Here the CDR3 reads CASSLNRVRSYEQYF. The CDR3 DNA reads TGTGCCAGCAGCTTGAACAGGGTTAGGTCCTACGAGCAGTACTTC. The variable domain in full, completed from reference TRBV5-5 and TRBJ2-7, reads DAGVTQSPTHLIKTRGQQVTLRCSPISGHKSVSWYQQVLGQGPQFIFQYYEKEERGRGNFPDRFSARQFPNYSSELNVNALLLGDSALYLCASSLNRVRSYEQYFGPGTRLTVT.

About this clone itself: One junction end does not reproduce the germline sequence, and a read error may be involved. Other DNA sequences of this sample code for an identical CDR3. This chain uses TRBV30 with TRBJ2-4, with D possibly called TRBD1 or TRBD2 (6 bases each). The germline V gene encodes CDR1 GTSNPN and CDR2 SVGIG (reference sequence). The length of the CDR3 is 15 residues. CDR3: CAWSGGHGAKNIQYF. CDR3 DNA sequence: TGCGCCTGGAGTGGGGGGCATGGGGCCAAAAACATTCAGTACTTC. The full variable domain, in which reference TRBV30 and TRBJ2-4 provide the parts outside the CDR3, is SQTIHQWPATLVQPVGSPLSLECTVEGTSNPNLYWYRQAAGRGLQLLFYSVGIGQISSEVPQNLSASRPQDRQFILSSKKLLLSDSGFYLCAWSGGHGAKNIQYFGAGTRLSVL.

This clone was counted between two and nine times. The gene calls are TRBV21-1 and TRBJ1-5; TRBD1, the D gene given by the table, was not confirmed from the DNA. TRBV21-1 is recorded as a pseudogene. This CDR3 has 13 amino acids. The CDR3: CASGRQGCQPQHF. The CDR3 DNA reads TGTGCCAGCGGCCGACAGGGGTGTCAGCCCCAGCATTTT.

The chain employs TRBV28 and TRBJ2-6; tentatively, D is TRBD2 (8 bases). The CDR3 runs 20 residues. The germline V gene encodes CDR1 MDHEN and CDR2 SYDVKM. The V end lost 3 bases, the J end lost 4 bases, and 25 bases lay between the germline ends. The CDR3 DNA reads as TGTGCCAGCAGTTTCCGGGGAAGCGGGGGACAGTGGTCAGGGGCCAACGTCCTGACTTTC. This translates into CASSFRGSGGQWSGANVLTF.

The V and J genes are TRBV11-3 and TRBJ2-2; 7 positions agree with TRBD2. The CDR3 loop spans 16 amino acids. V trimming: 1 base; J trimming: 7 bases; junction bases outside the gene matches: 9. The V gene's germline CDR1 is SGHNT and CDR2 YENEEA. The CDR3 DNA reads TGTGCCAGCAGCTTAGGACTAGCTCCCTCCGTCGGGGAGCTGTTTTTT. Translating it yields CASSLGLAPSVGELFF.

The V and J genes are TRBV5-1 and TRBJ2-7, with TRBD1 identical over 7 bases. V trimming: 3 bases; J trimming: 7 bases; junction bases outside the gene matches: 10. The length of the CDR3 is 14 residues. In germline, CDR1 is SGHRS, CDR2 YFSETQ. The DNA for the CDR3 is TGCGCCAGCAGCTCAGGGACAGTATTGGGGGAGCAGTACTTC. Protein sequence: CASSSGTVLGEQYF.

This chain connects TRBV28 to TRBJ1-5, with D uncertain. Germline-derived CDR1 and CDR2 are MDHEN and SYDVKM. The CDR3 is 13 amino acids. Trimming left V 4 bases short and J 0 bases short, with 4 bases between. CDR3 coding DNA: TGTGCCAGCAGTTCCAATAGCAATCAGCCCCAGCATTTT. Translated, it gives CASSSNSNQPQHF. Based on the CDR3 plus reference TRBV28 and TRBJ1-5, the full variable domain is DVKVTQSSRYLVKRTGEKVFLECVQDMDHENMFWYRQDPGLGLRLIYFSYDVKMKEKGDIPEGYSVSREKKERFSLILESASTNQTSMYLCASSSNSNQPQHFGDGTRLSIL.

This chain links TRBV5-4 with TRBJ2-1; maybe TRBD2 (6 bases). V gave up 4 bases and J gave up 0 bases, with 14 bases separating them. Germline CDR1 and CDR2: SGHNT and YYREEE (reference sequence). CDR3 length: 16 amino acids. CDR3 loop: CASSEGLGGSYNEQFF. The DNA of the CDR3 is TGTGCCAGCAGCGAGGGACTGGGAGGCTCCTACAATGAGCAGTTCTTC.

The chain combines TRBV7-9 with TRBJ2-5; tentatively, D is TRBD1 (6 bases). The CDR3 totals 14 residues. V was cut by 1 base and J by 5 bases, with 11 bases left in between. CDR1 SEHNR and CDR2 FQNEAQ come from the germline V gene (reference sequence). CDR3 sequence reads: CASSLGGQKETQYF. The DNA for the CDR3 is TGTGCCAGCAGCTTAGGGGGACAAAAGGAGACCCAGTACTTC.